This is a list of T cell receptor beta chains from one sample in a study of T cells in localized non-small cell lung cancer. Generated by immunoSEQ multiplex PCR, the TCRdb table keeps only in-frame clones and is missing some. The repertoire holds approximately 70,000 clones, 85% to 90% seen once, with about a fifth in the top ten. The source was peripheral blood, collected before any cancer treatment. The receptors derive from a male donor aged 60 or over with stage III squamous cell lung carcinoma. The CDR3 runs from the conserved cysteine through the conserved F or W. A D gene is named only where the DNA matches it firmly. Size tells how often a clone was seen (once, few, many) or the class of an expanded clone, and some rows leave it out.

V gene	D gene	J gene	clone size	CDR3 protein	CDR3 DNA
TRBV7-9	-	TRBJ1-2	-	CASSPEVWVQDYGYTF	TGTGCCAGCAGCCCAGAGGTCTGGGTACAGGACTATGGCTACACCTTC
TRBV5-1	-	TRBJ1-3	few	CASSLDSPSSGNTIYF	TGCGCCAGCAGCTTGGATTCCCCTAGCTCTGGAAACACCATATATTTT
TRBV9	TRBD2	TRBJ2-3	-	CASSDLAGPRDTQYF	TGTGCCAGCAGCGATCTAGCGGGGCCACGGGATACGCAGTATTTT
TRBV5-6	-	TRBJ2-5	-	CASHLWGRETQYF	TGTGCCAGCCATTTATGGGGGCGAGAGACCCAGTACTTC
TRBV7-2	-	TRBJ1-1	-	CASSFNRAAGEAFF	TGTGCCAGCAGCTTCAACAGGGCCGCCGGTGAAGCTTTCTTT
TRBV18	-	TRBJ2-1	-	CASSPPGVYEQFF	TGTGCCAGCTCACCACCGGGCGTATACGAGCAGTTCTTC
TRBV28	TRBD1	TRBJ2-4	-	CASSSAGQGENIQYF	TGTGCCAGCAGTTCGGCGGGACAGGGCGAAAACATTCAGTACTTC
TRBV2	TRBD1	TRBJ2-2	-	CASSRDRGHGELFF	TGTGCCAGCAGTCGGGACAGGGGGCACGGGGAGCTGTTTTTT
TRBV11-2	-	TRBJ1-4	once	CASSGRDVRYEKLFF	TGTGCCAGCAGCGGCCGGGACGTAAGATACGAAAAACTGTTTTTT
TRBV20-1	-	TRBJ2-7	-	CSVRTAYEQYF	TGCAGTGTCCGGACTGCCTACGAGCAGTACTTC
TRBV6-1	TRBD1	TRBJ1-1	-	CASSETGFTEAFF	TGTGCCAGCAGTGAGACAGGGTTCACTGAAGCTTTCTTT
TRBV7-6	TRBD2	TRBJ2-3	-	CASSLVSSGGAIGTDTQYF	TGTGCCAGCAGCTTAGTGTCCAGCGGGGGGGCAATAGGGACAGATACGCAGTATTTT
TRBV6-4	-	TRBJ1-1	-	CASSVKGNTEAFF	TGTGCCAGCAGCGTAAAGGGGAACACTGAAGCTTTCTTT
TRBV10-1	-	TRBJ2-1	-	CASSEVAWGEQFF	TGCGCCAGCAGTGAGGTCGCATGGGGTGAGCAGTTCTTC
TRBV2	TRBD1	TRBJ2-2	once	CASRPRQGATGELFF	TGTGCCAGCAGGCCAAGACAGGGAGCGACCGGGGAGCTGTTTTTT
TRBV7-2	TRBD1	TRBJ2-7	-	CASSSRDRVYEQYF	TGTGCCAGCAGCTCCCGGGACAGGGTCTACGAGCAGTACTTC